The 16 T cell receptor beta chains given below trace back to one sample, sequenced in a study of T cells after yellow fever vaccination. TCRdb ran MiXCR on the 5' RACE reads and lists one entry per CDR3 protein. Of about 370,000 distinct CDR3 sequences in the sample, 9.5% to 13% were seen once. Sequencing was performed on PBMCs, taken on the day of the first yellow fever vaccination. Receptors originate from a man aged 18 to 29 who received the YFV17D yellow fever vaccine.

V and J are TRBV7-2 and TRBJ2-1; D may be TRBD2 (7 bases). This CDR3 is 14 amino acids long. With 1 base removed from V and 8 bases from J, the gap between germline ends came to 12 bases. Germline V gene sequence: CDR1 SGHTA, CDR2 FQGNSA. The CDR3 here is CASSLDREGDEQFF. The CDR3 DNA follows: TGTGCCAGCAGCTTAGACAGGGAGGGCGATGAGCAGTTCTTC.

This clonotype has ten or more counts. V and J are TRBV29-1 and TRBJ2-1, with 11 bases lining up with TRBD2. J was trimmed by 0 bases and V by 4 bases; bases with no gene match: 8. CDR3 length: 17 amino acids. Germline assignment: CDR1 SQVTM and CDR2 ANQGSEA. CDR3 in amino acids: CSVVGLAGVSSYNEQFF. The CDR3 coding sequence is TGCAGCGTTGTAGGACTAGCGGGCGTTAGCTCCTACAATGAGCAGTTCTTC.

This clonotype was counted between two and nine times. This chain uses TRBV12-3 or TRBV12-4 with TRBJ2-2; TRBD1 matches 8 bases. The CDR3 spans 14 residues. Losses at the gene ends were 8 bases for V and 5 bases for J; bases not matched to a gene: 7. CDR3 sequence: CASCQGAPTGELFF. Here the CDR3 DNA reads TGTGCCAGCTGCCAGGGGGCGCCTACCGGGGAGCTGTTTTTT.

The chain recombines TRBV20-1 with TRBJ2-1, with 7 nucleotides matching TRBD1. The CDR3 contains 17 residues. The V gene's germline CDR1 is DFQATT and CDR2 SNEGSKA (reference sequence). Losses at the gene ends were 0 bases for V and 0 bases for J; bases not matched to a gene: 8. CDR3 residues: CSAREDGQASSYNEQFF. DNA for the CDR3: TGCAGTGCTAGAGAAGATGGACAGGCCAGCTCCTACAATGAGCAGTTCTTC.

This clonotype was detected a few times. The chain is built from TRBV7-7 and TRBJ2-1, with unresolved D. V was pared by 1 base and J by 8 bases, with 12 bases between. The CDR3 spans 14 residues. In germline, CDR1 is SSHAT, CDR2 FNYEAQ (reference sequence). As DNA, the CDR3 is TGTGCCAGCAGCTTAGACGTGTTCAAGGATGAGCAGTTCTTC. Translated: CASSLDVFKDEQFF. Variable domain in full (rest from reference TRBV7-7 and TRBJ2-1): GAGVSQSPRYKVTKRGQDVTLRCDPISSHATLYWYQQALGQGPEFLTYFNYEAQPDKSGLPSDRFSAERPEGSISTLTIQRTEQRDSAMYRCASSLDVFKDEQFFGPGTRLTVL.

The table lists this clonotype with a few counts. The CDR3 is CASSQIRGTGTDTQYF. DNA of the CDR3: TGCGCCAGCAGCCAAATTCGCGGTACGGGCACAGATACGCAGTATTTT. This chain connects TRBV4-3 to TRBJ2-3, with D uncertain. Germline V gene sequence: CDR1 LGHNA, CDR2 YSLEER. The V and J ends lost 2 bases and 1 base respectively, with 13 bases between them. The CDR3 covers 16 residues.

The V gene is TRBV9, the J gene TRBJ1-2; D call uncertain. The CDR3 has 18 amino acids. Germline assignment: CDR1 SGDLS and CDR2 YYNGEE. V lost 1 base and J lost 1, with 20 bases in between. CDR3 nucleotides: TGTGCCAGCAGCGTATACGGAAGACCATCTGCTCATAACTATGGCTACACCTTC. The encoded protein is CASSVYGRPSAHNYGYTF.

This clonotype was detected only a few times. V and J are TRBV11-2 and TRBJ2-7; possible D gene TRBD1, 6 bases. This CDR3 has 14 residues. V was clipped by 5 bases and J by 2 bases, with 13 bases between them. Germline CDR1 and CDR2: SGHAT and FQNNGV. CDR3: CASSLGQGTYEQYF. Here the CDR3 DNA reads TGTGCCAGCAGCCTGGGACAAGGGACCTACGAGCAGTACTTC.

In this sample, this clonotype turned up a few times. The chain has TRBV5-6 and TRBJ2-2, with D maybe TRBD1 (5 bases). The V end lost 2 bases, the J end lost 4 bases, and 12 bases lay between the germline ends. The CDR3 sequence is 15 residues long. From germline, CDR1 is SGHDT and CDR2 YYEEEE. The CDR3 reads CASSFGRATTGELFF. The CDR3 nucleotides read TGTGCCAGCAGCTTCGGCAGGGCAACCACCGGGGAGCTGTTTTTT.

The J gene is TRBJ2-7, the V gene TRBV14, with D tentatively TRBD1 (6 bases). Germline V gene lookup returns CDR1 SGHDN and CDR2 FVKESK. V was trimmed by 3 bases and J by 1 base, leaving 10 bases between them. CDR3 size: 14 residues. CDR3 DNA sequence: TGTGCCAGCAGCCACCGACAGGAGTCCTACGAGCAGTACTTC. Its translation is CASSHRQESYEQYF. The full variable domain, its missing parts supplied by reference TRBV14 and TRBJ2-7, is EAGVTQFPSHSVIEKGQTVTLRCDPISGHDNLYWYRRVMGKEIKFLLHFVKESKQDESGMPNNRFLAERTGGTYSTLKVQPAELEDSGVYFCASSHRQESYEQYFGPGTRLTVT.

This clonotype was recorded a few times. The V call is TRBV2, the J call TRBJ2-1, with D hard to call. CDR3 length: 15 amino acids. V was trimmed by 6 bases and J by 1 base, leaving 13 bases between them. The germline gives CDR1 SNHLY, CDR2 FYNNEI. The CDR3 bases are TGTGCCAGCAGGCCGGTCCAGAGTTCCTACAATGAGCAGTTCTTC. This encodes CASRPVQSSYNEQFF. The variable domain in full, completed from reference TRBV2 and TRBJ2-1, reads EPEVTQTPSHQVTQMGQEVILRCVPISNHLYFYWYRQILGQKVEFLVSFYNNEISEKSEIFDDQFSVERPDGSNFTLKIRSTKLEDSAMYFCASRPVQSSYNEQFFGPGTRLTVL.

A few counts support this clonotype. The rearrangement links TRBV4-1 to TRBJ2-3; D might be TRBD1 (5 bases). The CDR3 totals 19 residues. Germline values: CDR1 MGHRA, CDR2 YSYEKL. Trimming stripped 4 bases from V and 2 bases from J, with 25 bases between. The CDR3 is CASSPRWQDNQPNTDTQYF. CDR3 DNA: TGCGCCAGCAGCCCCAGGTGGCAGGACAACCAACCTAACACAGATACGCAGTATTTT.

This clonotype came up a few times. The chain uses TRBV6-2 or TRBV6-3 and TRBJ2-1; D not certain. The CDR3 is made up of 14 amino acids. Germline loops: CDR1 MNHEY, CDR2 SVGEGT. The germline V and J ends were trimmed by 4 bases and 7 bases, with 14 bases remaining between them. Here the CDR3 reads CASSSPTERNEQFF. In nucleotides, the CDR3 is TGTGCCAGCAGTTCCCCAACTGAAAGGAATGAGCAGTTCTTC.

This clonotype showed up just a few times. The chain uses TRBV5-1 and TRBJ2-1, with 13 bases identical to TRBD2. Germline CDR1 is SGHRS and CDR2 is YFSETQ. The V and J ends lost 5 bases and 8 bases, in that order; junction bases with no gene match: 4. The CDR3 contains 14 residues. CDR3 loop: CASSITSGGDEQFF. The DNA for the CDR3 is TGCGCCAGCAGTATCACTAGCGGGGGGGATGAGCAGTTCTTC.

In DNA, the CDR3 is TGCGCCAGCAGCCAACTCCTCGGGGGCACTGAAGCTTTCTTT. Translation gives CASSQLLGGTEAFF. The chain recombines TRBV4-3 with TRBJ1-1; tentative D call: TRBD1 (5 bases). This CDR3 is 14 amino acids long. V gave up 2 bases and J gave up 4 bases, with 11 bases separating them. Germline-derived CDR1 and CDR2 are LGHNA and YSLEER.

This clonotype turned up a few times. The gene calls are TRBV7-8 and TRBJ1-5; D gene uncertain. This CDR3 is 14 amino acids long. Germline values: CDR1 SGHVS, CDR2 FQNEAQ. V was trimmed by 1 base and J by 3 bases, leaving 7 bases between them. For the CDR3, the DNA is TGTGCCAGCAGCTTAGAAGTCATCAATCAGCCCCAGCATTTT. Residues: CASSLEVINQPQHF.